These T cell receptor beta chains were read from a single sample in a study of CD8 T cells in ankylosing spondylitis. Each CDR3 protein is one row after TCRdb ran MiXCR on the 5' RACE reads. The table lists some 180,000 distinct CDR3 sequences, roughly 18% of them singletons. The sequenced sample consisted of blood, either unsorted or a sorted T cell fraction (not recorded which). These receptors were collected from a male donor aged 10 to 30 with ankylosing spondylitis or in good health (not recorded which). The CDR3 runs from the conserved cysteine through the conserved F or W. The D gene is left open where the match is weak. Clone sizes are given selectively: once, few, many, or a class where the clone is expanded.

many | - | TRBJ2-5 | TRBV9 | TGTGCCAGCAGCGTAGCCGGATCCGCCCCGGTACAAGAGACCCAGTACTTC | CASSVAGSAPVQETQYF
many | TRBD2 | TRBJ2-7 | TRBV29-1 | TGCAGCGTTGGAGGACTAGCGGGGCTTTACGAGCAGTACTTC | CSVGGLAGLYEQYF
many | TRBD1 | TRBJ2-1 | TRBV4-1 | TGCGCCAGCAGCCACACCGGGACAGGGGACAATGAGCAGTTCTTC | CASSHTGTGDNEQFF
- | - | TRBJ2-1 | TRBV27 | TGTGCCAGCAGTTTGACCCGGTACAATGAGCAGTTCTTC | CASSLTRYNEQFF
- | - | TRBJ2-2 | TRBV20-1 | TGCAGTGCTAGAGCTCGCAGTAGGGCCGGGGAGCTGTTTTTT | CSARARSRAGELFF
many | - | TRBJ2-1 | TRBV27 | TGTGCCAGCAGTCCAGGTCGGGTCGATGAGCAGTTCTTC | CASSPGRVDEQFF
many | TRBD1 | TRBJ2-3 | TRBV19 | TGTGCCAGTAAGGGACAGGGCGGTCCAGATACGCAGTATTTT | CASKGQGGPDTQYF
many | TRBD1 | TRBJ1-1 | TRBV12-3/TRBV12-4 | TGTGCCAGCAGTTTAGGTGGCGGACAGGGGAGGACTGAAGCTTTCTTT | CASSLGGGQGRTEAFF
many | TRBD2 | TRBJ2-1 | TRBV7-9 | TGTGCCAGCAGCCCCCGACTAGCGACCTACAATGAGCAGTTCTTC | CASSPRLATYNEQFF
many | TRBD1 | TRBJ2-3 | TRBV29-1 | TGCAGCGGTAGGACAGGGGCCAACACAGATACGCAGTATTTT | CSGRTGANTDTQYF
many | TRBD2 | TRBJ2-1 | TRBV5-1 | TGCGCCAGCAGCCCAGGACCTAGCGGGAGCCCCTACAATGAGCAGTTCTTC | CASSPGPSGSPYNEQFF
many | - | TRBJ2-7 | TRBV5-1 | TGCGCCAGCAGAGGCGGATACTCCTACGAGCAGTACTTC | CASRGGYSYEQYF
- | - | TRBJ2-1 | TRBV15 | TGTGCCACCAGCAGAGGAGGGGGAGACTACAATGAGCAGTTCTTC | CATSRGGGDYNEQFF
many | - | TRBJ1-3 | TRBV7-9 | TGTGCCAGCAGCTTAGCGTTGGGTTCCTCTGGAAACACCATATATTTT | CASSLALGSSGNTIYF
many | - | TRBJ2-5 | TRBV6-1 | TGTGCCAGCAGTGAAGCGCCTGGCCAGTACTTC | CASSEAPGQYF
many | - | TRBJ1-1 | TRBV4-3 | TGCGCCAGCAGCCAAGACAGAGTTTCGACTGAAGCTTTCTTT | CASSQDRVSTEAFF
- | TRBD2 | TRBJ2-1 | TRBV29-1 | TGCAGCGGATACGGGACTAGCGGGCTTCCTGAGCAGTTCTTC | CSGYGTSGLPEQFF
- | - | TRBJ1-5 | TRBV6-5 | TGTGCCAGCAGCCCGGTTGATAGCAATCAGCCCCAGCATTTT | CASSPVDSNQPQHF
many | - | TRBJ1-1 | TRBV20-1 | TGCAGTGCTAGAGATTTGAAGCAGGGAGTCCCTGAAGCTTTCTTT | CSARDLKQGVPEAFF
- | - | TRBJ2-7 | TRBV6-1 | TGTGCCAGCAGGGGAGGACAGGTCTACGAGCAGTACTTC | CASRGGQVYEQYF
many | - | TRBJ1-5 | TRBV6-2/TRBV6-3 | TGTGCCAGCAGTTACTCGAATAGCCAGCCCCAGCATTTT | CASSYSNSQPQHF
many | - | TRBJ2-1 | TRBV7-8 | TGTGCCAGCAGCCCTACCATTGATGAGCAGTTCTTC | CASSPTIDEQFF
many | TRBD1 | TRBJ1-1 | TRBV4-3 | TGCGCCAGCAGTCTAGGACAGGGGGCGGGGAACACTGAAGCTTTCTTT | CASSLGQGAGNTEAFF
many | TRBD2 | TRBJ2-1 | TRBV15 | TGTGCCACCAGCAGAGATCGGGAGGATGAGCAGTTCTTC | CATSRDREDEQFF
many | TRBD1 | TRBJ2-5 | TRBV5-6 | TGTGCCAGCAGCCTGTACAGGGGACGGTACCAAGAGACCCAGTACTTC | CASSLYRGRYQETQYF
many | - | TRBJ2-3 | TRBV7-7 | TGTGCCAGCAGCTACAAAGGAGGCACAGATACGCAGTATTTT | CASSYKGGTDTQYF
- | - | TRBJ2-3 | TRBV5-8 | TGTGCCAGCAGCCCCTGGACACGCCTTACCACAGATACGCAGTATTTT | CASSPWTRLTTDTQYF
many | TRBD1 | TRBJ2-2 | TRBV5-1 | TGCGCCAGCAGCTCGGGACAGGGCAGCACCGGGGAGCTGTTTTTT | CASSSGQGSTGELFF
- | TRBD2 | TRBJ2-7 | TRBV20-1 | TGCAGTGCTACCTGGACTAGCTGGCCCTACGAGCAGTACTTC | CSATWTSWPYEQYF
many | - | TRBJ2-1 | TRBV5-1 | TGCGCCAGCAGCATCTACAGGGAGCCCTCCTACAATGAGCAGTTCTTC | CASSIYREPSYNEQFF
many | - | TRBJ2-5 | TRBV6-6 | TGTGCCAGCAGTTACTCGTTCTTCCAAGAGACCCAGTACTTC | CASSYSFFQETQYF
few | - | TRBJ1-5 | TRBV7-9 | TGTGCCAGCAGCTTAGGGCAACAGCCCCAGCATTTT | CASSLGQQPQHF
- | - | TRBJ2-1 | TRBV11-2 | TGTGCCAGCAGCTTAGACCACAATTCCTACAATGAGCAGTTCTTC | CASSLDHNSYNEQFF
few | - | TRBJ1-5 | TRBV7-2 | TGTGCCAGCAGCTTCGGACAGAATAATCAGCCCCAGCATTTT | CASSFGQNNQPQHF
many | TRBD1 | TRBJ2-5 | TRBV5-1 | TGCGCCAGCAGCTACGACAGGGGCCCCAGTGAGACCCAGTACTTC | CASSYDRGPSETQYF
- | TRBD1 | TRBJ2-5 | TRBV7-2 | TGTGCCAGCAGCCCTCTCGGATCGACAGGGGGCAGTATCCAGTACTTC | CASSPLGSTGGSIQYF
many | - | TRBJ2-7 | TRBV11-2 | TGTGCCAGCAGGGGTTTTCTCGAGCAGTACTTC | CASRGFLEQYF
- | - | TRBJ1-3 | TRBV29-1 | TGCAGCGTCCATACAGGGCTCTCTGGAAACACCATATATTTT | CSVHTGLSGNTIYF
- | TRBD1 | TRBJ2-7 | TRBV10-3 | TGTGCCATCAGTGTAGGGGGCCTTAGCTCCTACGAGCAGTACTTC | CAISVGGLSSYEQYF
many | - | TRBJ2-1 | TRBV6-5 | TGTGCCAGCAGTTATTATGGCGGGACATTGAATGAGCAGTTCTTC | CASSYYGGTLNEQFF
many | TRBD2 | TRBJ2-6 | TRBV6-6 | TGTGCCAGCAGTTACTCGACTAGCTTAGATTTAGGGGCCAACGTCCTGACTTTC | CASSYSTSLDLGANVLTF
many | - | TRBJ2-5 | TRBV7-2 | TGTGCCAGCAGCCTAGCTCCTGGAGAGACCCAGTACTTC | CASSLAPGETQYF
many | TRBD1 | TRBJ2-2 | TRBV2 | TGTGCCAGCAGCGGACAGGGGGCTGGCGGGGAGCTGTTTTTT | CASSGQGAGGELFF
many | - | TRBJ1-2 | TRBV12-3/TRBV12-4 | TGTGCCAGCAGTTTGCCGAGGGAAAACTATGGCTACACCTTC | CASSLPRENYGYTF
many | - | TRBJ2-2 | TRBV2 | TGTGCCAGCAGGGGGGAAGCCGGGGAGCTGTTTTTT | CASRGEAGELFF
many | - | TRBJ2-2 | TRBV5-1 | TGCGCCAGCAGCTTGATGGGGGGACGCTCCGGGGAGCTGTTTTTT | CASSLMGGRSGELFF
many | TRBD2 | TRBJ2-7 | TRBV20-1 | TGCAGTGCTAGGGGAACTAGCGGGAGTACCTACGAGCAGTACTTC | CSARGTSGSTYEQYF
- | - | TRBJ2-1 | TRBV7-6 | TGTGCCTCTACCGGGAGCAGGAATGAGCAGTTCTTC | CASTGSRNEQFF
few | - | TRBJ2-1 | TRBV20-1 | TGCAGTGCTAGCTTCGGGAACAGGGCCAATGAGCAGTTCTTC | CSASFGNRANEQFF
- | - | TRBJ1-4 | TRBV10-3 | TGTGCCATCAGTGAGGGCAGAACTAATGAAAAACTGTTTTTT | CAISEGRTNEKLFF